This TCR beta chain was found in a study of T cell responses to AZD1222 COVID-19 vaccine. Study details: Pooled samples include second doses given at about 4 or 12 weeks.

Germline V gene sequence: CDR1 ENHRY, CDR2 SYGVKD. The trim removed 5 bases at V and 6 bases at J, leaving 9 bases unmatched. The CDR3 length is 14 residues. The count of this clone is one. Only in-frame clones appear in the TCRdb table, and some are missing; sequencing was by immunoSEQ multiplex PCR. The sample records about 140,000 clones, 88% being singletons. This rearrangement joins TRBV10-3 to TRBJ1-1, with 7 bases matching TRBD1. The sequencing here drew on peripheral blood, taken on day 0 of AZD1222 vaccination. The clonotype comes from an adult in good health. CDR3 region: CAISTYRDSAEAFF. DNA for the CDR3: TGTGCCATCAGTACTTACCGGGACAGTGCTGAAGCTTTCTTT.